The next 26 T cell receptor beta chains were all read from a single sample in a study of blood T cell repertoires in COVID-19. The assay was immunoSEQ multiplex PCR, and TCRdb's table has in-frame clones only and misses some. The sample lists 120,000 to 150,000 clones; approximately 90% were seen once. The sample was PBMCs or T cells enriched from blood (not recorded which). These receptors all come from a woman aged 25 to 39 with acute COVID-19.

This chain joins TRBV20-1 and TRBJ2-3; perhaps TRBD1 as D (6 bases). Per germline, CDR1 DFQATT and CDR2 SNEGSKA (reference sequence). V lost 3 bases and J lost 0, with 16 bases in between. This CDR3 comprises 16 residues. CDR3 bases: TGCAGTGCTAGTCGCGGACAGTTCACTAGCACAGATACGCAGTATTTT. Protein sequence: CSASRGQFTSTDTQYF.

The V and J genes are TRBV5-1 and TRBJ1-1, with 7 nucleotides matching TRBD1. The CDR3 has 15 residues. The J segment lost 5 bases and the V segment lost 4 bases, leaving 11 bases of the junction unmatched. CDR1 is SGHRS and CDR2 is YFSETQ in the germline V gene. The CDR3 region is CASSLETTGRTEAFF. The CDR3 DNA reads as TGCGCCAGCAGCCTAGAGACGACAGGGCGGACTGAAGCTTTCTTT.

The chain carries TRBV4-1 and TRBJ2-2, with 10 nucleotides matching TRBD2. The ends lost 1 base at V and 5 bases at J; junction bases unmatched: 13. From germline, CDR1 is MGHRA and CDR2 YSYEKL. CDR3 length: 19 residues. The chain's CDR3 is CASSQVRGASGSRTGELFF. For the CDR3, the DNA is TGCGCCAGCAGCCAAGTCCGTGGGGCTAGCGGGAGCAGGACCGGGGAGCTGTTTTTT.

This sequence joins TRBV13 and TRBJ2-3; 8 bases map to TRBD2. This CDR3 has 16 residues. Per the germline V gene, CDR1 is PRHDT and CDR2 is FYEKMQ (reference sequence). V dropped 7 bases and J dropped 2; count of bases not matched to a gene: 11. CDR3 amino acids: CASKRATGGNTDTQYF. The CDR3 nucleotides are TGTGCCAGCAAGAGGGCGACGGGAGGGAACACAGATACGCAGTATTTT.

The V and J genes are TRBV27 and TRBJ2-2; TRBD2 agrees at 9 bases. The CDR3 is 15 residues long. V shed 5 bases, J shed 5 bases, and the junction held 6 bases outside the gene matches. CDR1 is MNHEY, CDR2 SMNVEV, per germline (reference sequence). For the CDR3, the DNA is TGTGCCAGCAGTATAGCGGGAGTTGCTACCGGGGAGCTGTTTTTT. Encoded protein: CASSIAGVATGELFF.

This clone was detected once. This rearrangement joins TRBV27 to TRBJ1-4; D remains unclear. With 6 bases removed from V and 7 bases from J, the gap between germline ends came to 24 bases. Germline V gene lookup returns CDR1 MNHEY and CDR2 SMNVEV (reference sequence). The CDR3 totals 17 residues. CDR3 region: CASSPRTRDQKLEKLFF. CDR3 nucleotide sequence: TGTGCCAGCAGCCCTAGAACCCGGGATCAGAAGCTTGAAAAACTGTTTTTT. The whole variable domain, remainder taken from reference TRBV27 and TRBJ1-4, is EAQVTQNPRYLITVTGKKLTVTCSQNMNHEYMSWYRQDPGLGLRQIYYSMNVEVTDKGDVPEGYKVSRKEKRNFPLILESPSPNQTSLYFCASSPRTRDQKLEKLFFGSGTQLSVL.

The chain carries TRBV7-2 and TRBJ2-2; D is uncertain. The V end lost 5 bases, the J end lost 3 bases, and 10 bases lay between the germline ends. The CDR3 runs 14 residues. From germline, CDR1 is SGHTA and CDR2 FQGNSA. The CDR3 DNA reads as TGTGCCAGCAGCCCCCTACCGGACACCGGGGAGCTGTTTTTT. Translation gives CASSPLPDTGELFF.

The rearrangement uses TRBV7-9 and TRBJ2-2; TRBD1 aligns across 8 bases. Germline V gene sequence: CDR1 SEHNR, CDR2 FQNEAQ (reference sequence). With V trimmed by 5 bases and J by 1 base, 6 bases remained unmatched. This CDR3 contains 16 residues. Here the CDR3 DNA reads TGTGCCAGCAGCGCCCCGGGGACAGGGAACACCGGGGAGCTGTTTTTT. This codes for CASSAPGTGNTGELFF.

The J gene is TRBJ1-2, the V gene TRBV12-3 or TRBV12-4; the D gene is possibly TRBD1 (5 bases). This CDR3 is 13 amino acids long. Trimming removed 5 bases from V and 4 bases from J, with 11 bases in between. The chain's CDR3 is CASSQGLGYGYTF. CDR3 in DNA: TGTGCCAGCAGTCAGGGTCTCGGCTATGGCTACACCTTC.

CDR3 in amino acids: CASSHRYRGEDGYTF. For the CDR3, the DNA is TGCGCCAGCAGCCACAGATACCGCGGGGAGGATGGCTACACCTTC. This chain links TRBV4-3 with TRBJ1-2; D remains ambiguous. Per the germline V gene, CDR1 is LGHNA and CDR2 is YSLEER. The V and J ends lost 3 bases and 6 bases respectively, with 17 bases between them. This CDR3 is built from 15 residues.

V is TRBV28 and J is TRBJ1-2, with a tentative D call TRBD1 (5 bases). This CDR3 is built from 20 residues. The V gene lost 3 bases and the J gene lost 13 bases, with 39 bases spanning the gap. The V gene's germline CDR1 is MDHEN and CDR2 SYDVKM. The CDR3 loop reads CASSFNFMDLLQGSMQGPTF. Written as DNA, the CDR3 is TGTGCCAGCAGTTTCAATTTCATGGACCTCCTGCAGGGCTCAATGCAAGGACCCACCTTC.

The CDR3 sequence is CASSLADRSGNTIYF. In DNA, the CDR3 is TGTGCCAGCAGCTTGGCGGACAGATCTGGAAACACCATATATTTT. The gene calls are TRBV5-4 and TRBJ1-3, with D tentatively TRBD1 (6 bases). The CDR3 has 15 amino acids. The germline V gene encodes CDR1 SGHNT and CDR2 YYREEE (reference sequence). V lost 0 bases and J lost 1, with 8 bases in between. Variable domain in full (rest from reference TRBV5-4 and TRBJ1-3): ETGVTQSPTHLIKTRGQQVTLRCSSQSGHNTVSWYQQALGQGPQFIFQYYREEENGRGNFPPRFSGLQFPNYSSELNVNALELDDSALYLCASSLADRSGNTIYFGEGSWLTVV.

V and J are TRBV27 and TRBJ1-1, with D maybe TRBD1 (6 bases). Trimming shortened V by 2 bases and J by 1 base, and 14 bases separated the two germline ends. The CDR3 runs 16 residues. CDR1 and CDR2 from the germline V gene are MNHEY and SMNVEV (reference sequence). The CDR3, as DNA: TGTGCCAGCAGTTTAAGCGTCGAGGGGGAGAACACTGAAGCTTTCTTT. Translating it yields CASSLSVEGENTEAFF.

The chain links TRBV28 to TRBJ2-3; D is possibly TRBD2 (5 bases). Germline V gene sequence: CDR1 MDHEN, CDR2 SYDVKM. The CDR3 contains 14 residues. Trimming took 2 bases from V and 1 from J, leaving 7 bases between them. CDR3 DNA: TGTGCCAGCAGTTTAGTGGGAGGCACAGATACGCAGTATTTT. Amino acids: CASSLVGGTDTQYF.

This clone has only one observation. The chain combines TRBV7-6 with TRBJ2-1; perhaps TRBD1 as D (6 bases). The CDR3 contains 15 residues. The germline CDR1 and CDR2 sequences are SGHVS and FNYEAQ. The V gene lost 1 base and the J gene lost 9 bases, with 16 bases spanning the gap. The CDR3 DNA reads TGTGCCAGCAGCTTAGGGGGGCCAGCAGGCGGTGAGCAGTTCTTC. This sequence encodes CASSLGGPAGGEQFF.

The chain uses TRBV28 and TRBJ2-3, with 11 bases aligning to TRBD2. The V segment lost 5 bases and the J segment 2 bases; nucleotides outside the gene matches: 6. CDR1 is MDHEN, CDR2 SYDVKM, per germline. This CDR3 has 16 amino acids. The CDR3 DNA sequence: TGTGCCAGCAGTGCAGGACTAGCGGGCCCCACAGATACGCAGTATTTT. This translates into CASSAGLAGPTDTQYF.

The J gene is TRBJ2-7, the V gene TRBV4-3, with 12 bases matching TRBD2. The CDR3 is made up of 21 amino acids. V lost 0 bases, J lost 7 bases, and 22 bases stayed unmatched. Germline CDR1 is LGHNA and CDR2 is YSLEER. The CDR3 sequence: CASSQDPNSELAGGAFWEQYF. DNA for the CDR3: TGCGCCAGCAGCCAAGATCCCAACTCCGAACTAGCGGGAGGAGCCTTCTGGGAGCAGTACTTC.

The CDR3 here is CASSPGAGVDTQYF. The DNA for the CDR3 is TGTGCCAGCTCACCGGGCGCGGGAGTGGATACGCAGTATTTT. This chain connects TRBV18 to TRBJ2-3; 7 bases map to TRBD2. The CDR3 sequence is 14 residues long. Trimming took 3 bases from V and 6 from J; bases not matched to a gene: 6. Germline loops: CDR1 KGHSH, CDR2 LQKENI. Using reference TRBV18 and TRBJ2-3 for the parts outside the CDR3, the full variable domain is NAGVMQNPRHLVRRRGQEARLRCSPMKGHSHVYWYRQLPEEGLKFMVYLQKENIIDESGMPKERFSAEFPKEGPSILRIQQVVRGDSAAYFCASSPGAGVDTQYFGPGTRLTVL.

This CDR3 reads CASSQDRYYSNQPQHF. DNA for the CDR3: TGCGCCAGCAGCCAAGATCGGTACTATAGCAATCAGCCCCAGCATTTT. This chain uses TRBV4-3 with TRBJ1-5; D is uncertain. Per germline, CDR1 LGHNA and CDR2 YSLEER. The V and J ends lost 0 bases and 0 bases respectively, with 9 bases between them. CDR3 length equals 16 residues.

The rearrangement links TRBV7-8 to TRBJ2-1, with D perhaps TRBD1 (8 bases). The CDR3 runs 16 residues. Trimming shortened V by 7 bases and J by 11 bases, and 27 bases separated the two germline ends. Germline V lookup: CDR1 SGHVS, CDR2 FQNEAQ. CDR3 nucleotide sequence: TGTGCCAGCAAGGACAGGGCCTCAGCGGGATCAAAACAGCAGTTCTTC. Translation gives CASKDRASAGSKQQFF.

Concerning this clone: This sample also contains other DNA sequences that code for the same CDR3. The genes are TRBV19 and TRBJ2-5; TRBD2 aligns across 14 bases. The V gene's germline CDR1 is LNHDA and CDR2 SQIVND (reference sequence). The J segment lost 4 bases and the V segment lost 3 bases, leaving 4 bases of the junction unmatched. The CDR3 length is 16 residues. CDR3 sequence: CASSIGTSGSGETQYF. CDR3 nucleotide sequence: TGTGCCAGTAGTATTGGGACTAGCGGGAGCGGAGAGACCCAGTACTTC. Using reference TRBV19 and TRBJ2-5 for the parts outside the CDR3, the full variable domain is DGGITQSPKYLFRKEGQNVTLSCEQNLNHDAMYWYRQDPGQGLRLIYYSQIVNDFQKGDIAEGYSVSREKKESFPLTVTSAQKNPTAFYLCASSIGTSGSGETQYFGPGTRLLVL.

The rearrangement links TRBV30 to TRBJ1-2; D call uncertain. This CDR3 is 13 amino acids long. V lost 1 base and J lost 0, with 6 bases in between. The germline CDR1 and CDR2 sequences are GTSNPN and SVGIG (reference sequence). CDR3 coding DNA: TGTGCCTGGAGTGAACAGTCTAACTATGGCTACACCTTC. This sequence encodes CAWSEQSNYGYTF.

There are a few counts of this clone. V usage is TRBV5-6 and J usage is TRBJ2-5; D is possibly TRBD2 (6 bases). V dropped 0 bases and J dropped 1 base, with 16 bases sitting between them. There are 17 residues in the CDR3. CDR1 SGHDT and CDR2 YYEEEE come from the germline V gene. CDR3 sequence reads: CASSLATGGMLQETQYF. The CDR3 nucleotides are TGTGCCAGCAGCTTGGCGACCGGCGGGATGCTCCAAGAGACCCAGTACTTC.

V gene TRBV7-2 combines with J gene TRBJ2-7; the match to TRBD2 covers 7 bases. With V trimmed by 1 base and J by 5 bases, 5 bases remained unmatched. The germline CDR1 and CDR2 sequences are SGHTA and FQGNSA. The CDR3 loop spans 14 amino acids. The CDR3 DNA reads as TGTGCCAGCAGCTTAGGCGGGAGCCTCGACGAGCAGTACTTC. It encodes CASSLGGSLDEQYF.

The CDR3 DNA reads TGTGCCAGCTCACCTCTACAGGGCAATGAAAAACTGTTTTTT. Amino acid sequence: CASSPLQGNEKLFF. This rearrangement joins TRBV18 to TRBJ1-4, with D possibly matching TRBD1 (6 bases). The CDR3 is 14 residues long. V lost 3 bases to trimming and J lost 5 bases, with 10 bases between them. Per germline, CDR1 KGHSH and CDR2 LQKENI.

This chain's CDR3 is CASSQGQGKGNTIYF. The CDR3 nucleotides read TGTGCCAGCAGCCAGGGACAGGGGAAAGGAAACACCATATATTTT. The J gene is TRBJ1-3, the V gene TRBV14; 10 bases align to TRBD1. The trim removed 3 bases at V and 4 bases at J, leaving 3 bases unmatched. The CDR3 is 15 residues long. CDR1 SGHDN and CDR2 FVKESK come from the germline V gene. The variable domain in full, with the rest retrieved from reference TRBV14 and TRBJ1-3, is EAGVTQFPSHSVIEKGQTVTLRCDPISGHDNLYWYRRVMGKEIKFLLHFVKESKQDESGMPNNRFLAERTGGTYSTLKVQPAELEDSGVYFCASSQGQGKGNTIYFGEGSWLTVV.